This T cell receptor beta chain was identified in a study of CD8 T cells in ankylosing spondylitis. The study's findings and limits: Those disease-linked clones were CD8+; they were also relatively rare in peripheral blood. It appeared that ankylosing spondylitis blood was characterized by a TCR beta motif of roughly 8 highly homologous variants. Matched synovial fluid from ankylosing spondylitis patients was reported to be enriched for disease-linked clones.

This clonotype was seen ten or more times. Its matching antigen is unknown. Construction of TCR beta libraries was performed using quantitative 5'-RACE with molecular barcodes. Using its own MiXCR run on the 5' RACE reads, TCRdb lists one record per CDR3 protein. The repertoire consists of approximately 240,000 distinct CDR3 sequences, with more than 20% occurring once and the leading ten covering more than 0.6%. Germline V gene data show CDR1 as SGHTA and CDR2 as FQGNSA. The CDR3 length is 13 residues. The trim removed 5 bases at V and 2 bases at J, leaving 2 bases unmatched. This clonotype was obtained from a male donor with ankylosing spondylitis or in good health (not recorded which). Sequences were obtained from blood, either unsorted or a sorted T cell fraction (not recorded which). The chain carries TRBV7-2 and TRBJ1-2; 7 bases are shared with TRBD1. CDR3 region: CASSDRENYGYTF. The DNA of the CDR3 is TGTGCCAGCAGCGACAGGGAAAACTATGGCTACACCTTC.